This passage covers 15 T cell receptor beta chains from one sample sequenced in a study of T cells in Graves' hyperthyroidism and ophthalmopathy. RNA transcripts gave rise to amplified TCR beta CDR3 regions. Carried out on the TCR CDR3, a first-round RT-PCR used the HTBI primer set. MiXCR, applied by TCRdb to the multiplex PCR reads, yields one record per CDR3 protein. The repertoire includes some 300,000 distinct CDR3 sequences, approximately 12% of them detected once, and almost 8% sits in the top ten. Input material: blood. The receptor source for this set is a woman aged 25 to 39 with Graves' hyperthyroidism that later progressed to Graves' ophthalmopathy.

J is TRBJ1-2 and V is TRBV6-1; D possibly corresponds to TRBD1 (6 bases). The CDR3 is 14 amino acids. V was trimmed by 1 base and J by 5 bases, leaving 11 bases between them. Germline V gene data show CDR1 as MNHNS and CDR2 as SASEGT. This chain's CDR3 is CASSEGGALYGYTF. The DNA for the CDR3 is TGTGCCAGCAGTGAAGGGGGGGCCCTTTATGGCTACACCTTC.

This clonotype was observed many times. The V and J genes are TRBV20-1 and TRBJ2-7, with a weak D call TRBD1 (5 bases). The CDR3 covers 11 residues. Germline V gene data show CDR1 as DFQATT and CDR2 as SNEGSKA (reference sequence). V lost 4 bases and J lost 4, with 8 bases in between. For the CDR3, the DNA is TGCAGTGCTACTCGACAGTACGAGCAGTACTTC. It codes for CSATRQYEQYF.

This clonotype was picked up many times. The chain joins TRBV3-1 to TRBJ2-3; possible D gene TRBD1, 6 bases. CDR1 is LGHDT, CDR2 YNNKEL, per germline (reference sequence). The CDR3 is 14 residues long. V was pared by 2 bases and J by 3 bases, with 9 bases between. The CDR3 DNA reads TGTGCCAGCAGCCAATATACAGGGACAGATACGCAGTATTTT. Protein sequence: CASSQYTGTDTQYF.

The sample holds a few counts of this clonotype. The chain has TRBV6-1 and TRBJ2-7; 8 bases agree with TRBD1. The CDR3 runs to 15 residues. The germline V gene has CDR1 MNHNS and CDR2 SASEGT. V lost 0 bases and J lost 3; bases outside the gene matches: 4. CDR3 in amino acids: CASSEATGVFYEQYF. DNA for the CDR3: TGTGCCAGCAGTGAAGCGACAGGGGTTTTCTACGAGCAGTACTTC.

This clonotype was found many times. This chain joins TRBV27 and TRBJ2-1, with TRBD2 matching over 9 bases. Germline values: CDR1 MNHEY, CDR2 SMNVEV (reference sequence). There are 14 residues in the CDR3. V gave up 4 bases and J gave up 4 bases; unmatched junction bases: 2. The CDR3 nucleotides read TGTGCCAGCAGTTCTAGCGGGACGTACAATGAGCAGTTCTTC. Its translation is CASSSSGTYNEQFF.

Only one count was recorded for this clonotype. This could be a read error, since a much larger clone is one nucleotide away. V usage is TRBV5-6 and J usage is TRBJ2-7; D is possibly TRBD2 (5 bases). CDR1 is SGHDT and CDR2 is YYEEEE in the germline V gene. CDR3 length equals 13 residues. This CDR3 reads CTSSRERPYEQYF. The CDR3 DNA follows: TGTACCAGCAGCCGGGAACGGCCCTACGAGCAGTACTTC.

This clonotype was counted at least ten times. J is TRBJ2-1 and V is TRBV9; TRBD2 might be the D (6 bases). The CDR3 runs to 16 residues. The V end lost 3 bases, the J end lost 0 bases, and 13 bases lay between the germline ends. Germline V gives CDR1 SGDLS, CDR2 YYNGEE. The CDR3 spells CASSDGGLSSYNEQFF. CDR3 nucleotide sequence: TGTGCCAGCAGCGACGGCGGACTAAGCTCCTACAATGAGCAGTTCTTC.

V gene TRBV6-5 combines with J gene TRBJ2-6; 9 bases match TRBD1. This CDR3 is built from 19 residues. J lost 4 bases, V lost 2 bases, and 12 bases had no gene match. The germline CDR1 and CDR2 sequences are MNHEY and SVGAGI. The CDR3 loop is CASSYVSEGQGAGANVLTF. In DNA, the CDR3 is TGTGCCAGCAGTTACGTGTCGGAGGGACAGGGTGCCGGGGCCAACGTCCTGACTTTC.

A few counts support this clonotype. V is TRBV11-2 and J is TRBJ2-7; D may be TRBD2 (6 bases). V was clipped by 7 bases and J by 2 bases, with 18 bases between them. The CDR3 length is 15 residues. Per the germline V gene, CDR1 is SGHAT and CDR2 is FQNNGV. The CDR3 DNA reads as TGTGCCAGCACGCCAAACGCGGGATTAACCTACGAGCAGTACTTC. It is translated as CASTPNAGLTYEQYF. Full variable domain (missing parts from reference TRBV11-2 and TRBJ2-7): EAGVAQSPRYKIIEKRQSVAFWCNPISGHATLYWYQQILGQGPKLLIQFQNNGVVDDSQLPKDRFSAERLKGVDSTLKIQPAKLEDSAVYLCASTPNAGLTYEQYFGPGTRLTVT.

This clonotype was observed a few times. The chain carries TRBV6-2 or TRBV6-3 and TRBJ2-7; 8 positions match TRBD2. This CDR3 spans 14 amino acids. V was pared by 2 bases and J by 3 bases, with 3 bases of the junction left unmatched. CDR1 and CDR2 from the germline V gene are MNHEY and SVGEGT. The DNA for the CDR3 is TGTGCCAGCAGTTACCGGACTAGCTTCTACGAGCAGTACTTC. Residues: CASSYRTSFYEQYF.

This clonotype was counted many times. The rearrangement uses TRBV18 and TRBJ2-5; TRBD2 might be the D (5 bases). V gave up 5 bases and J gave up 2 bases, with 12 bases separating them. CDR1 and CDR2 from the germline V gene are KGHSH and LQKENI. The CDR3 sequence is 14 residues long. Written as DNA, the CDR3 is TGTGCCAGCTCAACGGACCCGGGGCAAGAGACCCAGTACTTC. Its translation is CASSTDPGQETQYF. The full variable domain, rest sourced from reference TRBV18 and TRBJ2-5, is NAGVMQNPRHLVRRRGQEARLRCSPMKGHSHVYWYRQLPEEGLKFMVYLQKENIIDESGMPKERFSAEFPKEGPSILRIQQVVRGDSAAYFCASSTDPGQETQYFGPGTRLLVL.

This clonotype was seen many times. The V gene is TRBV7-9, the J gene TRBJ1-2; D not certain. With 1 base removed from V and 8 bases from J, the gap between germline ends came to 11 bases. The CDR3 has 13 residues. Germline V gene sequence: CDR1 SEHNR, CDR2 FQNEAQ (reference sequence). The CDR3 bases are TGTGCCAGCAGCTTAGAGGCTCATAGGGGCTACACCTTC. Amino acids: CASSLEAHRGYTF. Variable domain in full (rest from reference TRBV7-9 and TRBJ1-2): DTGVSQNPRHKITKRGQNVTFRCDPISEHNRLYWYRQTLGQGPEFLTYFQNEAQLEKSRLLSDRFSAERPKGSFSTLEIQRTEQGDSAMYLCASSLEAHRGYTFGSGTRLTVV.

This clonotype was seen only a few times. One end of the junction fails to match germline, which may point to a read error. V and J are TRBV6-2 or TRBV6-3 and TRBJ2-1; no clear D. Germline V CDR1 and CDR2: MNHEY, SVGEGT. The CDR3 sequence is 15 residues long. In DNA, the CDR3 is TGTGCCAGCAGTTTAAGACAAGAGTCCTACAATGAGCGGTTCTTC. It specifies CASSLRQESYNERFF.

At least ten counts were recorded for this clonotype. The chain recombines TRBV19 with TRBJ2-1, with TRBD1 matching 11 bases. V trimming: 6 bases; J trimming: 8 bases; junction bases outside the gene matches: 15. This CDR3 has 17 amino acids. CDR1 LNHDA and CDR2 SQIVND come from the germline V gene (reference sequence). The CDR3 nucleotides are TGTGCCAGTAGCATTATATGGGCAGGGACAGGGGGTTATGAGCAGTTCTTC. Translation: CASSIIWAGTGGYEQFF.

Many counts were recorded for this clonotype. The V call is TRBV12-3 or TRBV12-4, the J call TRBJ1-2; no clear D gene. The CDR3 consists of 11 residues. The V gene lost 2 bases and the J gene lost 8 bases, with 6 bases spanning the gap. This CDR3 reads CASSLRRGYTF. The CDR3 nucleotides read TGTGCCAGCAGTTTAAGGCGAGGCTACACCTTC.